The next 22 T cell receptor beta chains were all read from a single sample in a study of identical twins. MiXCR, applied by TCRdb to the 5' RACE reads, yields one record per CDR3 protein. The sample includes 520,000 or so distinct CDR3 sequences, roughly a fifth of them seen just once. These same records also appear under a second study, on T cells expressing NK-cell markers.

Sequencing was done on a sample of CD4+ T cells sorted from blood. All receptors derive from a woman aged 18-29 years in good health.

CDR3 DNA sequence: TGTGCCAGCAGCGCCGAGATTAGCGGGCAGACTACGCAGTATTTT. Amino acids: CASSAEISGQTTQYF. The chain carries TRBV9 and TRBJ2-3; 7 bases line up with TRBD2. Trimming at V came to 3 bases and at J to 8 bases, leaving 12 bases not matched to a gene. CDR3 size: 15 residues. The V gene's germline CDR1 is SGDLS and CDR2 YYNGEE.

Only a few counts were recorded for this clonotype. This CDR3 reads CASSKGDSGPSNEQFF. The CDR3, as DNA: TGTGCCAGCAGCAAAGGGGATAGCGGACCCAGTAATGAGCAGTTCTTC. This chain uses TRBV21-1 with TRBJ2-1; TRBD2 is the table's D call, not checked against the DNA. TRBV21-1 is an annotated pseudogene. CDR3 length equals 16 residues.

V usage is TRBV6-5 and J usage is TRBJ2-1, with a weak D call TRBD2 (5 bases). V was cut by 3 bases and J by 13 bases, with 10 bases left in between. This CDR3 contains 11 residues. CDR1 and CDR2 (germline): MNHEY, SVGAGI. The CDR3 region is CASSYGAVQFF. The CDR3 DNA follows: TGTGCCAGCAGTTATGGAGCGGTTCAGTTCTTC.

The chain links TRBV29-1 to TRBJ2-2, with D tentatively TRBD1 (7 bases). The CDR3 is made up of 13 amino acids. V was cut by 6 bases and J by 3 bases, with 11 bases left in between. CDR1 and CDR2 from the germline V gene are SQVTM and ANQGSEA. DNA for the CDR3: TGCAGCGTGGGGGGACAGTACACCGGGGAGCTGTTTTTT. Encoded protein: CSVGGQYTGELFF.

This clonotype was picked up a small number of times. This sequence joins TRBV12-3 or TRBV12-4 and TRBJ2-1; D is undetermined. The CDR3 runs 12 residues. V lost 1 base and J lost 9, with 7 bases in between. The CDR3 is CASSLVSGEQFF. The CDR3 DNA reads TGTGCCAGCAGTTTAGTGTCGGGTGAGCAGTTCTTC.

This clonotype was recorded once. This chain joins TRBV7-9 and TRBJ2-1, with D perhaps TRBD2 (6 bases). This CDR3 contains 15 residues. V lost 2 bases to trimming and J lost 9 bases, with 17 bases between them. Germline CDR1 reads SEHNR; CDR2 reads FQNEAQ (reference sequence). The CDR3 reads CASSLRGTLPGEQFF. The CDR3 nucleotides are TGTGCCAGCAGCTTACGCGGGACCCTCCCAGGTGAGCAGTTCTTC.

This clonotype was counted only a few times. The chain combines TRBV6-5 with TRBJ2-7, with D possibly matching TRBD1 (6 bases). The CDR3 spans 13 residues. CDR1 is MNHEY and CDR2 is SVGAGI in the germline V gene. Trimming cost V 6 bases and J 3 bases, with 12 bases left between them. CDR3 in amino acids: CASSLTGHYEQYF. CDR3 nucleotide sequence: TGTGCCAGCAGCTTAACAGGGCACTACGAGCAGTACTTC.

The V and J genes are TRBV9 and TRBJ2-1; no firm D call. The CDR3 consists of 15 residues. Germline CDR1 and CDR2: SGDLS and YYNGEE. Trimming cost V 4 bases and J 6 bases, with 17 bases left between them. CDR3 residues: CASSPRPTYGNEQFF. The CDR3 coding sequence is TGTGCCAGCAGCCCCCGTCCTACTTACGGCAATGAGCAGTTCTTC.

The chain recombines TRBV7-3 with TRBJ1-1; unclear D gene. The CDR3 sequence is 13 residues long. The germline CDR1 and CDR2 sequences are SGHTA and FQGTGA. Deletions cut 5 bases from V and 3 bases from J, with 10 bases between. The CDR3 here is CASSLQRDTEAFF. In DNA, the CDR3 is TGTGCCAGCAGCCTACAAAGGGACACTGAAGCTTTCTTT.

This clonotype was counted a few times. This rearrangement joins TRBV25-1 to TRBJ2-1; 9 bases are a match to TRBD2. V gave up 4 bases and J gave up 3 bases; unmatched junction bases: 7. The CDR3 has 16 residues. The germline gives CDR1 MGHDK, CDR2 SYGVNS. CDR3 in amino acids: CASSVAGGPSYNEQFF. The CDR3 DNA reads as TGTGCCAGCAGTGTCGCGGGAGGGCCGAGCTACAATGAGCAGTTCTTC.

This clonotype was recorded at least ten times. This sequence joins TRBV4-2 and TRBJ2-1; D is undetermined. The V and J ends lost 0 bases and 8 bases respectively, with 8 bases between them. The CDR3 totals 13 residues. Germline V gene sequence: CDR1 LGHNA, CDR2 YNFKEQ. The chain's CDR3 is CASSQDPEYEQFF. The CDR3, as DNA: TGTGCCAGCAGCCAAGATCCAGAGTATGAGCAGTTCTTC.

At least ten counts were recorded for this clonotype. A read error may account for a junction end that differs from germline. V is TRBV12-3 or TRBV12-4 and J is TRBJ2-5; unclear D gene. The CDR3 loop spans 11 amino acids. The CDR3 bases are TGTGCCAGCAGCTTAGTAGAGACCCAGTACTTC. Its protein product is CASSLVETQYF.

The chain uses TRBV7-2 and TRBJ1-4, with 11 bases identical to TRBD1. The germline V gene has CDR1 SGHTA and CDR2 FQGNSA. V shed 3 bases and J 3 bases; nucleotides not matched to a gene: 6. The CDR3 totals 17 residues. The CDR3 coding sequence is TGTGCCAGCAGCTTGTGGACAGGGGGCCTCTCTAATGAAAAACTGTTTTTT. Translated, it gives CASSLWTGGLSNEKLFF.

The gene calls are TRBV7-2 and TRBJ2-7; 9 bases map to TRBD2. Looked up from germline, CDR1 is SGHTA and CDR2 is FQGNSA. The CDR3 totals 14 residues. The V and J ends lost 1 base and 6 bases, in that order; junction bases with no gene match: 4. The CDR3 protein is CASSLGLAGSEQYF. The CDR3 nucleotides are TGTGCCAGCAGCTTAGGCCTAGCGGGAAGCGAGCAGTACTTC.

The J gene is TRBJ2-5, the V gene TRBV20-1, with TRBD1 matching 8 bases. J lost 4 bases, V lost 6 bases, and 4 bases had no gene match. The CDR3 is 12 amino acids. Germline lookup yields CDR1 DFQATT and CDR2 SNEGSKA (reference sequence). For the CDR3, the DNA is TGCAGTGCCCGTGGGACAGGAGAGACCCAGTACTTC. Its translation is CSARGTGETQYF.

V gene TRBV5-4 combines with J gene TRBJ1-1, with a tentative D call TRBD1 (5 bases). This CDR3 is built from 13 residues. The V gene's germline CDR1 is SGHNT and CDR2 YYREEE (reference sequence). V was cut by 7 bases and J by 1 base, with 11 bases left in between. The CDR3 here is CASLGQTNTEAFF. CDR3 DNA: TGTGCCAGCTTGGGGCAGACGAACACTGAAGCTTTCTTT.

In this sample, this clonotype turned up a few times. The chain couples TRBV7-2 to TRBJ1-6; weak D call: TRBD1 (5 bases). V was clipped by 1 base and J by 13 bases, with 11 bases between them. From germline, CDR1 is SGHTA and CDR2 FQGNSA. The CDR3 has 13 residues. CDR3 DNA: TGTGCCAGCAGCTTAGAATTCAGGGCCCCCCTCCACTTT. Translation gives CASSLEFRAPLHF.

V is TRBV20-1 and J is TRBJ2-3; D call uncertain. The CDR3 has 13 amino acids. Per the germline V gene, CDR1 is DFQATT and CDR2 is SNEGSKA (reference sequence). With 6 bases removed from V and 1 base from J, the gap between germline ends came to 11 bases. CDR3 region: CSAWTQGTDTQYF. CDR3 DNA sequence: TGCAGTGCCTGGACCCAGGGCACAGATACGCAGTATTTT.

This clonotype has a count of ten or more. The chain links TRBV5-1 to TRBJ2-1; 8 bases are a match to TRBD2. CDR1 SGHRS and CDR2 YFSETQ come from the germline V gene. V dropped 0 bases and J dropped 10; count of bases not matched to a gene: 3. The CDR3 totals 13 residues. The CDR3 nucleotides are TGCGCCAGCAGCTTGGAACCTAGCGGGGAGCAGTTCTTC. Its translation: CASSLEPSGEQFF.

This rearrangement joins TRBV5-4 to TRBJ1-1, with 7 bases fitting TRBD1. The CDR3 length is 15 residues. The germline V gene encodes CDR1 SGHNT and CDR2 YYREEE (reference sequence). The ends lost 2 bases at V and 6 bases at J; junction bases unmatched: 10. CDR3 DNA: TGTGCCAGCAGCTTTTACACAGGGGCTCATCCTGAAGCTTTCTTT. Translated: CASSFYTGAHPEAFF.

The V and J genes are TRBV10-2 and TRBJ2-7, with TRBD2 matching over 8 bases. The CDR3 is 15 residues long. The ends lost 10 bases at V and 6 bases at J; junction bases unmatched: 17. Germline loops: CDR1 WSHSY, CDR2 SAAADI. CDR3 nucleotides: TGCGCCACCAAAGAAAGGCTAGCGGGTTTTCGCGAGCAGTACTTC. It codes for CATKERLAGFREQYF.

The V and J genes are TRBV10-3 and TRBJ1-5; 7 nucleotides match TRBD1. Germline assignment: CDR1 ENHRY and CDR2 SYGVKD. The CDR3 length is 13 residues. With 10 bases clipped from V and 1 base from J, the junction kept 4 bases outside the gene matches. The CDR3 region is CATNRGSNQPQHF. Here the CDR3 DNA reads TGTGCCACCAACAGGGGAAGCAATCAGCCCCAGCATTTT.